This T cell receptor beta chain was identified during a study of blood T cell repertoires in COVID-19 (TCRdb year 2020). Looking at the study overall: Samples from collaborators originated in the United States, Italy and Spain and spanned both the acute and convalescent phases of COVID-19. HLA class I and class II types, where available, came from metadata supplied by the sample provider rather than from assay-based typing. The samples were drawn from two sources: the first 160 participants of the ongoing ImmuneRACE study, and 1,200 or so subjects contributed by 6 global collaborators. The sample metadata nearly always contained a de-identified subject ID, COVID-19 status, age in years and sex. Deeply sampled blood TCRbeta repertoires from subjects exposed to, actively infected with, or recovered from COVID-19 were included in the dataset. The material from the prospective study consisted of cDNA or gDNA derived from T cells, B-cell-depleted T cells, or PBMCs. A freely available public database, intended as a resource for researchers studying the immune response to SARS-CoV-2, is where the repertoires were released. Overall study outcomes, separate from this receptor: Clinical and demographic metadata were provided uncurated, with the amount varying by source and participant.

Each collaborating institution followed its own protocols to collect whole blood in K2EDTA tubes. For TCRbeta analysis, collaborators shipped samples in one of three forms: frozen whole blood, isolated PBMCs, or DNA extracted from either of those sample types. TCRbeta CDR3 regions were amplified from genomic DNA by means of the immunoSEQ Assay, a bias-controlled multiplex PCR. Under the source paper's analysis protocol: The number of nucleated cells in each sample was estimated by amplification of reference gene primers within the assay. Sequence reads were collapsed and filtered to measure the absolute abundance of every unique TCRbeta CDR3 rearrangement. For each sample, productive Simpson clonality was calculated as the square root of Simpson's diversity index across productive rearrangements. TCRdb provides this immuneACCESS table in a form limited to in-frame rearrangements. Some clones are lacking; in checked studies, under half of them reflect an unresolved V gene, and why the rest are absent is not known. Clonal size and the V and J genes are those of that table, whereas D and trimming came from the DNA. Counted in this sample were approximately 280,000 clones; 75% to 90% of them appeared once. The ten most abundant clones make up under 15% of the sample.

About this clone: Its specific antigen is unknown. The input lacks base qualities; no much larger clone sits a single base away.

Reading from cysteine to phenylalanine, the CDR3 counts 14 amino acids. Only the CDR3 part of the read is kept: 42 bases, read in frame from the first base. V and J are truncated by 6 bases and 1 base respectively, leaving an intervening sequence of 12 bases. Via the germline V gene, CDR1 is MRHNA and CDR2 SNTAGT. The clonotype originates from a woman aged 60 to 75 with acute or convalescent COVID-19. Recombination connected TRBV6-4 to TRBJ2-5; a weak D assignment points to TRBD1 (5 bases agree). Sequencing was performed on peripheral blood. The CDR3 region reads CASRDGHLQETQYF. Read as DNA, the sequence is TGTGCCAGCAGGGACGGACACCTCCAAGAGACCCAGTACTTC.